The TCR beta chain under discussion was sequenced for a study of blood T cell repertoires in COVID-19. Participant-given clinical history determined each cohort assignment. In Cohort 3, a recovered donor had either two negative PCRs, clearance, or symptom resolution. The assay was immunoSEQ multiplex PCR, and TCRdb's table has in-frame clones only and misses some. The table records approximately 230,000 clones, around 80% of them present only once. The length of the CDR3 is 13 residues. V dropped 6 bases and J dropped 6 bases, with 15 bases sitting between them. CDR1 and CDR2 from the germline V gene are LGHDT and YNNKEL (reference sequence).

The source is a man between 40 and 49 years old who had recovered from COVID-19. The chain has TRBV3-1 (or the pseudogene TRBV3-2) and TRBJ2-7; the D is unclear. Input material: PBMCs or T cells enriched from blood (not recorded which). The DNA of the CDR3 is TGTGCCAGCAGACCCGCTTCGAGTTCCGAGCAGTACTTC. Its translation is CASRPASSSEQYF.